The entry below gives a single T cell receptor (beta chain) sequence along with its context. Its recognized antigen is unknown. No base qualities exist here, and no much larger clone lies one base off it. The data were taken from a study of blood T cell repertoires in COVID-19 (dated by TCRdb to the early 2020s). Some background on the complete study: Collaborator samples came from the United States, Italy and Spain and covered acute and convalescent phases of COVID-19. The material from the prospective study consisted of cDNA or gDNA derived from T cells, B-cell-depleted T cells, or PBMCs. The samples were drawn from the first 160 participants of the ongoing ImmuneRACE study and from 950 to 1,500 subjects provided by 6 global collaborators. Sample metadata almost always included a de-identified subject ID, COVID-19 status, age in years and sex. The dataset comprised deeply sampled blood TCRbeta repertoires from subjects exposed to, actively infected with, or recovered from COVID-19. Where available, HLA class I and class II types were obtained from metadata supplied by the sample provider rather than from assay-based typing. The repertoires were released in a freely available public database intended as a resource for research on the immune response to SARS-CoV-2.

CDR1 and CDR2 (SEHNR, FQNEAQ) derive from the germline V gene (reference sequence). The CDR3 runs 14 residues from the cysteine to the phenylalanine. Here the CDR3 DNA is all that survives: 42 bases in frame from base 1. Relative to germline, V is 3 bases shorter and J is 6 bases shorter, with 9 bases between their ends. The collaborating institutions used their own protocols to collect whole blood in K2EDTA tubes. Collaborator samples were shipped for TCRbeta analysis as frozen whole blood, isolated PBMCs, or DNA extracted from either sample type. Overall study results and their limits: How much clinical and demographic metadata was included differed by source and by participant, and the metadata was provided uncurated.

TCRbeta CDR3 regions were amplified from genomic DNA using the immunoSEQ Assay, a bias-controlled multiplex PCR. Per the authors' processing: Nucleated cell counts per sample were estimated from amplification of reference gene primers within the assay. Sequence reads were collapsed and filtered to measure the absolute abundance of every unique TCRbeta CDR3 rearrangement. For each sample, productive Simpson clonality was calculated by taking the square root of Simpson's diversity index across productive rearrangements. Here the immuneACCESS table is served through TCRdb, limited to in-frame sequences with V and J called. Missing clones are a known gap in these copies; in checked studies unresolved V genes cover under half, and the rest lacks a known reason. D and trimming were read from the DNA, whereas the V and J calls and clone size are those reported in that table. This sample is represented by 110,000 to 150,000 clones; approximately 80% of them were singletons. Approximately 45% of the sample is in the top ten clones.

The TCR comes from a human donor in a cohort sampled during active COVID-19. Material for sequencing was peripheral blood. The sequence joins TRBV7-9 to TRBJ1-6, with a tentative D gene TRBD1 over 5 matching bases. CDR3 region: CASSFEDTNSPLHF. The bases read TGTGCCAGCAGCTTCGAGGACACTAATTCACCCCTCCACTTT.